Below are 5 T cell receptor beta chains sequenced from a single sample in a study of T cells in localized non-small cell lung cancer. Clones were sequenced by immunoSEQ multiplex PCR, and TCRdb holds only the in-frame ones, with some missing. The data contain about 23,000 clones, about 89% of them singletons. Specimen: peripheral blood, collected before any cancer treatment. These receptor sequences come from a male donor at least 60 years old with stage I lung adenocarcinoma.

The rearrangement uses TRBV7-2 and TRBJ1-2; D uncertain. Germline V gene lookup returns CDR1 SGHTA and CDR2 FQGNSA. Trimming took off 1 base at V and 5 bases at J, with 23 bases between the two ends. The CDR3 covers 18 residues. This CDR3 reads CASSLEYVAVSNKYGYTF. The DNA of the CDR3 is TGTGCCAGCAGCTTAGAGTACGTGGCCGTTTCTAATAAGTATGGCTACACCTTC.

The chain carries TRBV30 and TRBJ2-5; weak D call: TRBD2 (6 bases). The CDR3 extends over 13 amino acids. V lost 4 bases and J 0 bases, leaving 9 bases between the germline ends. In germline, CDR1 is GTSNPN, CDR2 SVGIG (reference sequence). The CDR3 loop reads CAWTPGDQETQYF. Here the CDR3 DNA reads TGTGCCTGGACCCCGGGAGACCAAGAGACCCAGTACTTC.

The gene calls are TRBV6-5 and TRBJ2-7; D might be TRBD1 (6 bases). The CDR3 consists of 13 residues. Germline loops: CDR1 MNHEY, CDR2 SVGAGI. V was clipped by 6 bases and J by 4 bases, with 13 bases between them. CDR3 sequence: CASRRAGAYEQYF. CDR3 DNA sequence: TGTGCCAGCAGGAGGGCAGGGGCTTACGAGCAGTACTTC.

The V and J genes are TRBV14 and TRBJ1-2, with 7 bases fitting TRBD1. The CDR3 is made up of 19 amino acids. Germline V CDR1 and CDR2: SGHDN, FVKESK. V was clipped by 0 bases and J by 4 bases; unmatched bases: 17. The CDR3 DNA is TGTGCCAGCAGCCAAGATTTTTCGCTCGTGGGGCAGGGGGGCTATGGCTACACCTTC. Its translation is CASSQDFSLVGQGGYGYTF.

The gene calls are TRBV29-1 and TRBJ2-3, with a tentative D call TRBD2 (6 bases). Trimming left V 3 bases short and J 5 bases short, with 12 bases between. Looked up from germline, CDR1 is SQVTM and CDR2 is ANQGSEA. CDR3 size: 13 residues. CDR3 nucleotide sequence: TGCAGCGTTGAGGTGGGAGGAGGAGATACGCAGTATTTT. It specifies CSVEVGGGDTQYF.